Here is one TCR beta chain with its context. Its specific antigen is unknown. It may be a read error: a sequence one base away is much more abundant. This sample stems from a study of T-cell reconstitution after alpha-beta-depleted transplantation in children (dated by TCRdb to 2015 to 2016). Describing the broader study: T-cell immune reconstitution after TCRalphabeta/CD19-depleted allogeneic hematopoietic cell transplantation in children was quantitatively tracked in the study by means of TCR repertoire profiling.

CDR1 and CDR2 are read off the germline V gene (reference sequence) as DFQATT and SNEGSKA. The CDR3 spans 13 residues, from the cysteine through the phenylalanine. Of all the DNA, just the CDR3 is kept, 39 bases in frame from base 1. The library was generated by PCR. Sequencing used an Illumina HiSeq 2500. TCR libraries were prepared with molecular barcoding, using unique molecular identifiers to normalize TCRbeta repertoire quantification. Clones were called with MiXCR by TCRdb after fastp trimmed the public reads at Q25, and only in-frame beta chains were retained. Each entry merges the rows of one CDR3 protein and shows their most common DNA and genes. The sample records about 90,000 distinct CDR3 sequences, roughly 8.3% of which are singletons. The leading ten clones occupy 6.9% of the sample.

This sequence uses TRBV20-1 and TRBJ2-3, with no D gene named confidently. Specimen: PBMCs from the stem cell graft donor, collected from the stem cell graft. This receptor was taken from a human donor who donated a stem cell graft to a child with congenital amegakaryocytic thrombocytopenia. The nucleotide sequence is given as TGCAGTGCTACCCTGATGGAGAGAGATATGCAGTATTTT. Translation gives CSATLMERDMQYF.